Sequencing of this T cell receptor beta chain was carried out in a study of blood T cell repertoires in COVID-19. Looking at the study overall: Acute and convalescent COVID-19 samples came from the United States, Italy and Spain.

Original processing notes: For nucleated cells, counts were estimated from reference gene primer amplification. Assay: immunoSEQ multiplex PCR; the TCRdb copy retains only in-frame clones and omits some. That table furnishes V, J and clone size, whereas the DNA furnished D and trimming. The table includes a few hundred thousand clones, approximately 86% detected once. The CDR3 extends over 15 amino acids. CDR1 is MNHEY, CDR2 SVGEGT, per germline. With V trimmed by 5 bases and J by 5 bases, 8 bases remained unmatched. Sequencing was performed on peripheral blood. V is TRBV6-2 or TRBV6-3 and J is TRBJ1-5; TRBD1 matches 8 bases. The clonotype originates from a woman in her 70s with active or convalescent COVID-19. CDR3 sequence reads: CASSAGQGIHQPQHF. The CDR3 bases are TGTGCCAGCAGTGCAGGACAGGGAATCCATCAGCCCCAGCATTTT.